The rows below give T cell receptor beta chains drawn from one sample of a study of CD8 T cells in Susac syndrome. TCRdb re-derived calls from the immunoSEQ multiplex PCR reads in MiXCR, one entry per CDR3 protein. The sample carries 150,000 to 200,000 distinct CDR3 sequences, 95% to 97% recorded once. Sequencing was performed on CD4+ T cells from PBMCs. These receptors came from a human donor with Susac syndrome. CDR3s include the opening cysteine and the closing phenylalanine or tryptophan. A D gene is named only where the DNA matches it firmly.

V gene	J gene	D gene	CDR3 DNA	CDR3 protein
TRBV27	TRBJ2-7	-	TGTGCCAGCAGTTCTCTGGGCTACGAGCAGTACTTC	CASSSLGYEQYF
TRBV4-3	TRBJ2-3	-	TGCGCCAGCAGCCACGGACGGACCGGCATGGATACGCAGTATTTT	CASSHGRTGMDTQYF
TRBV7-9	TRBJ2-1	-	TGTGCCAGCAGCAAACGCTCCTACAATGAGCAGTTCTTC	CASSKRSYNEQFF
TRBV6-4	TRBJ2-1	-	TGTGCCAGCAGCCCCAGTGGGGTTAGCAGCTACAATGAGCAGTTCTTC	CASSPSGVSSYNEQFF
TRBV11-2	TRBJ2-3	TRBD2	TGTGCCAGCAGCTTAGTCGGCGGGAGGGCCCTGGGAGATACGCAGTATTTT	CASSLVGGRALGDTQYF
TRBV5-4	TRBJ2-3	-	TGTGCCAGCAGCTTGGAGACGAGTAGCACAGATACGCAGTATTTT	CASSLETSSTDTQYF
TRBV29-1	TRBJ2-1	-	TGCAGCGCCGGAGGGACAGCTCCCAATGAGCAGTTCTTC	CSAGGTAPNEQFF
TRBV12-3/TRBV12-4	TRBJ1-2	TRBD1	TGTGCCAGCAGTGTGTCCGGGACAGGGGTCTCTGGCTACACCTTC	CASSVSGTGVSGYTF
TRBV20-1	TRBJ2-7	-	TGCAGTGCTAGGCCCCCGGCAGGGTCTACCTACGAGCAGTACTTC	CSARPPAGSTYEQYF
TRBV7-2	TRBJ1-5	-	TGTGCCAGCAGCTCCCAGGGGATTTCGGGGCAGCCCCAGCATTTT	CASSSQGISGQPQHF
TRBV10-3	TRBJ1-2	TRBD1	TGTGCCATCAGTGGGGCCGGGACAGATAGTTACTACACCTTC	CAISGAGTDSYYTF